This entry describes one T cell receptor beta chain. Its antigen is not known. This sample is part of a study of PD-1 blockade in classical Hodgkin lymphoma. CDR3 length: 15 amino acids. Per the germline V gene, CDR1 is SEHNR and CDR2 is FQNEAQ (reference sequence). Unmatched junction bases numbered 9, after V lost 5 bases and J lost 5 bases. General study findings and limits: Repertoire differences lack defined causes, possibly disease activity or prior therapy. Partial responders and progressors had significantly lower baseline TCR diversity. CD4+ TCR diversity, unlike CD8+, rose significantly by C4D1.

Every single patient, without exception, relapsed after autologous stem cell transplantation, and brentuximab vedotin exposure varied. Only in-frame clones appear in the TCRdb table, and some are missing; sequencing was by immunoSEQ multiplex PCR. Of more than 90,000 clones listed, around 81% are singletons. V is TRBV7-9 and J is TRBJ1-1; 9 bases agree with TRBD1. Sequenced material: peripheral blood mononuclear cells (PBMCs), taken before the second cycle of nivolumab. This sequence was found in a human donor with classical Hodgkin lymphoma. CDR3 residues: CASSPTQGARTEAFF. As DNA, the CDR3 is TGTGCCAGCAGCCCAACACAGGGGGCTAGGACTGAAGCTTTCTTT.